Given below is one TCR beta chain in context. This clonotype was seen more than once but under ten times. Its antigen specificity is not known. Qualities for individual bases were not recorded, and no much larger clone is one base off. The library was produced with 5' RACE. The instrument given in TCRdb is Illumina HiSeq 2000. Template switching added a universal primer binding site, and the final cDNA carried a unique molecular identifier that allowed TCR cDNA molecules to be counted accurately. Specific primers in the conserved constant-segment region were used to synthesize first-strand cDNA for TCR alpha and beta chains. To control for contamination, every cDNA library carried two barcodes: a SMART-Mk sample barcode plus Illumina barcodes. Two successive PCR steps introduced TruSeq adapter sequences along with Illumina sample barcodes. Sequencing of the TCR alpha and beta cDNA libraries was done on the Illumina HiSeq platform using custom primers. The original methods were these. Unique molecular identifiers were extracted from raw reads with MiGEC, and CDR3 positions were determined with MiXCR. Recombination models were inferred per individual with the repgenHMM and IGoR tools using an EM algorithm. The analysis of shared clonotypes was done with the tcR package in R, with sharing normalized by the product of cloneset sizes. To study raw recombination free of thymic and clonal selection effects, out-of-frame nonproductive sequences were analyzed. TCRdb redid the processing of the public reads, applying fastp at Q25 and MiXCR, and retained in-frame beta chains. Rows are unified per CDR3 protein, each entry keeping the most common DNA and genes. TCRdb assigned the V and J calls; the authors' analysis was not used. A total of 600,000 to 850,000 distinct CDR3 sequences appear in this sample, 15% to 20% of them only once. 10% to 15% of the sample comes from the top ten.

Compared with germline, V lacks 0 bases and J lacks 6 bases; bases without a gene match: 12. Inclusive of the bounding cysteine and phenylalanine, the CDR3 is 17 residues long. The only DNA kept is the CDR3, 51 bases in frame from the first base. CDR1 and CDR2 (MNHEY, SMNVEV) derive from the germline V gene (reference sequence). The data were obtained in a study of identical twins (dated by TCRdb to about 2016). Describing the broader study: TCR alpha and beta repertoires from monozygotic twins, unrelated adults of various ages and cord blood were deep-sequenced to test whether fetal clonotypes persist. Replicate twin experiments were performed at different times using different library preparation protocols to rule out contamination. Summary of the overall study and its limitations: Out-of-frame TCR alpha sharing in monozygotic twins was systematically underestimated by recombination models, whereas sharing between unrelated individuals was in agreement with the recombination models. Because the same donors could not be followed over many years, the conclusions depended on cross-sectional statistical analysis. Compared with coincidental sharing between unrelated individuals, an excess of low generation-probability sequences was observed among out-of-frame TCR alpha sequences shared between twins. In beta out-of-frame sequences, excess twin sharing was weaker, because having fewer shared sequences lowered the signal-to-noise ratio. Abundant cord blood beta clonotypes had fewer insertions, young adult naive repertoires showed a similar but weaker trend, and memory repertoires showed no such trend. Zero-insertion analyses could be partly confounded by invariant T cells such as MAIT and iNKT, although diverse VJ usage argued against such confounding for most clonotypes.

Every donor in the study was a healthy Caucasian. The twin cohort consisted of three pairs of female monozygotic twins, all aged 18 to 29 years. Peripheral blood mononuclear cells were the source from which RNA for the TCR libraries was isolated. These same data were also listed under a study on T cells expressing NK-cell markers. As noted in the second study: TCR beta-chain repertoires were profiled in sorted CD3+CD56+NKG2C+, CD3+CD56+NKG2C- and CD3+CD56-NKG2C+ T-cell subsets from fewer than 10 donors. Among the eight sequenced donors, only one was HCMV-seronegative, while the other seven were HCMV-seropositive. In several experiments an anti-gammadeltaTCR antibody was added to restrict sorting to alphabetaTCR-expressing T cells. In roughly 6 donors, the dominant CD3+CD56+NKG2C+ clonotypes ranked among the top 10 CD8+ clonotypes, making up 1.0-7.0% of CD8+ T cells. Those dominant clonotypes were again the most abundant among CD3+CD56-NKG2C+ cells in a handful of donors, at about 28.3-65%. Whether the expanded NKG2C-expressing T cell clones were specific for HCMV antigens was left unclear. All eight donors whose samples were sequenced were randomly selected healthy volunteers, three of them men and five women. HCMV serostatus was determined by detecting HCMV-specific IgG in serum with a commercial ELISA kit. For six donors, unsorted PBMC were also used to sequence bulk peripheral blood T-cell repertoires. MIGEC was used to demultiplex reads and group reads by UMI, and MiTCR was used to assemble and quantify clonotypes. To remove erroneous sequences, TCR cDNA sequences were retained only when supported by two or more reads. Downstream repertoire analysis used the tcR package, and clonotypes were matched across fractions by CDR3 nucleotide sequence plus V segment. VDJmatch was used to annotate antigen specificity against VDJdb, with one amino acid substitution in CDR3 allowed.

The rearrangement combines TRBV27 with TRBJ1-2; 8 bases in the junction line up with TRBD1. This receptor was taken from a woman aged 18-29 years in good health. The specimen sequenced was PBMCs. Here the CDR3 is given as CASSLSRQGSRLDGYTF. The sequenced DNA is TGTGCCAGCAGTTTATCCCGACAGGGGTCGCGTCTTGATGGCTACACCTTC.